Below are 8 T cell receptor beta chains sequenced from a single sample in a study of CXCR3-negative and CXCR3-positive naive CD8 T cells. All TRB cDNA libraries came from 5' RACE performed with UMI labels. TCRdb reprocessed the 5' RACE reads and keeps a single row for each CDR3 protein, giving no DNA. This listing includes about 46,000 distinct CDR3 sequences. Sequenced sample: naive CXCR3- CD8+ T cells from blood. The sample's subset: CD45RO-CCR7+CD27+CD95- naive CD8+ T cells lacking CXCR3 (TNR3-). These receptors all stem from a human donor in good health. Some clones in this sample may be carry-over from other donors' samples.

V and J are TRBV29-1 and TRBJ1-4. Germline assignment: CDR1 SQVTM and CDR2 ANQGSEA. The CDR3 extends over 13 amino acids. This CDR3 is CSVETTTNEKLFF.

The genes are TRBV6-1 and TRBJ2-1; TCRdb outputs TRBD2, but without DNA this stays unchecked. CDR1 MNHNS and CDR2 SASEGT come from the germline V gene. This CDR3 comprises 15 residues. CDR3 residues: CASSAPRMGYNEQFF.

The chain has TRBV28 and TRBJ1-5; TCRdb designates TRBD1, a call that cannot be tested without DNA. The CDR3 is 17 amino acids. The V gene's germline CDR1 is MDHEN and CDR2 SYDVKM. CDR3 region: CASRPGQSIISNQPQHF.

This chain links TRBV20-1 with TRBJ2-7; the TCRdb call, TRBD2, lacks DNA for checking. Germline-derived CDR1 and CDR2 are DFQATT and SNEGSKA (reference sequence). The CDR3 contains 11 residues. CDR3 sequence: CSAPGLTEQYF.

The chain links TRBV7-8 to TRBJ2-7; with no DNA, the TCRdb D assignment of TRBD2 cannot be verified. CDR1 is SGHVS, CDR2 FQNEAQ, per germline. This CDR3 comprises 15 residues. CDR3 protein: CASSLGRGGLFEQYF.

This sequence joins TRBV7-3 and TRBJ2-7; TCRdb gives TRBD2 as the D gene, but with no DNA this cannot be confirmed. CDR3 length equals 18 residues. Germline V gives CDR1 SGHTA, CDR2 FQGTGA. CDR3 residues: CASSLIGVVAEASYEQYF.

V usage is TRBV2 and J usage is TRBJ2-5. The CDR3 contains 14 residues. CDR1 SNHLY and CDR2 FYNNEI come from the germline V gene. The CDR3 loop is CASSDGLRQETQYF.

The chain has TRBV28 and TRBJ2-2; there is no DNA to check the TCRdb D call of TRBD1. Germline V gene lookup returns CDR1 MDHEN and CDR2 SYDVKM. CDR3 length: 14 amino acids. This chain's CDR3 is CASGDRRNTGELFF.